This T cell receptor (beta chain) was captured in a study of PD-1 blockade in classical Hodgkin lymphoma. Study-wide results and caveats: There remain no defined causes for the repertoire differences, which possibly reflect disease activity or prior therapy. Healthy donors reportedly exceeded newly diagnosed patients in baseline TCR diversity.

The CDR3 loop spans 15 amino acids. Germline-derived CDR1 and CDR2 are MNHNY and SVGAGI (reference sequence). V lost 2 bases and J lost 4, with 12 bases in between. All patients relapsed after autologous stem cell transplantation, and brentuximab vedotin exposure varied. Libraries were prepared by immunoSEQ multiplex PCR; TCRdb keeps only in-frame clonotypes and omits some of them. There are tens of thousands of clones in the sample; around 81% occur only once, and approximately 20% lies in the top ten. Notes on this clone: Its target is not known.

This rearrangement joins TRBV6-6 to TRBJ2-1; a possible D gene is TRBD1 (6 bases). The source material was peripheral blood mononuclear cells (PBMCs), sampled before the second cycle of nivolumab. The source is a human donor with classical Hodgkin lymphoma. CDR3 region: CASSYATGPYNEQFF. The CDR3 nucleotides read TGTGCCAGCAGTTACGCCACAGGGCCGTACAATGAGCAGTTCTTC.